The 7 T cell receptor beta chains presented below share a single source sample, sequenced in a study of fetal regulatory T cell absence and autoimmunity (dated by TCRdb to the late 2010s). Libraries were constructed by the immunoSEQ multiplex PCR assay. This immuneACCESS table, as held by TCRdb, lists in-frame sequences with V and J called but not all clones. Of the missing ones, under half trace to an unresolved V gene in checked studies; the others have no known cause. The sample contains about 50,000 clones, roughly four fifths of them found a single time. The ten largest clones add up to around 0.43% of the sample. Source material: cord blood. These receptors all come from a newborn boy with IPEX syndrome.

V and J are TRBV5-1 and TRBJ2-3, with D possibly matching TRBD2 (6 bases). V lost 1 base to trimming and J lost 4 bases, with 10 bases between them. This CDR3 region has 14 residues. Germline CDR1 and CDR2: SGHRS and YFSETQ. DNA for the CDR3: TGCGCCAGCAGCTTGTTGGGGGGTGCAGATACGCAGTATTTT. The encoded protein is CASSLLGGADTQYF.

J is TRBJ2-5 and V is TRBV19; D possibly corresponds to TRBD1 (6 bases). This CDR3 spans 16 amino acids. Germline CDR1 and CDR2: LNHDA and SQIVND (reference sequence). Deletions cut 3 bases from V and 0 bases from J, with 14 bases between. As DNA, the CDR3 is TGTGCCAGTAGTATTTCAGGGGTGTGGGACCAAGAGACCCAGTACTTC. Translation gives CASSISGVWDQETQYF.

This CDR3 reads CASSRTGKRNTEAFF. The CDR3 DNA is TGTGCCAGCAGCCGGACAGGGAAGAGGAACACTGAAGCTTTCTTT. The V and J genes are TRBV7-9 and TRBJ1-1; 8 nucleotides align to TRBD1. Trimming cost V 5 bases and J 1 base; bases outside gene matches: 6. Germline V CDR1 and CDR2: SEHNR, FQNEAQ (reference sequence). The CDR3 spans 15 residues.

CDR3 sequence: CASSPGTFNQPQHF. As DNA, the CDR3 is TGCGCCAGCAGCCCCGGGACCTTCAATCAGCCCCAGCATTTT. This chain connects TRBV5-1 to TRBJ1-5, with D maybe TRBD1 (5 bases). V lost 4 bases and J 3 bases, leaving 11 bases between the germline ends. The CDR3 consists of 14 residues. CDR1 and CDR2 from the germline V gene are SGHRS and YFSETQ.

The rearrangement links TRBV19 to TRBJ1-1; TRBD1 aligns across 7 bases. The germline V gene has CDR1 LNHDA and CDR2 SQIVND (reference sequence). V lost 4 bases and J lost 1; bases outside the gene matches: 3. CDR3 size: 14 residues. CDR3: CASSTNRGNTEAFF. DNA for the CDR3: TGTGCCAGTAGTACTAACAGGGGGAACACTGAAGCTTTCTTT.

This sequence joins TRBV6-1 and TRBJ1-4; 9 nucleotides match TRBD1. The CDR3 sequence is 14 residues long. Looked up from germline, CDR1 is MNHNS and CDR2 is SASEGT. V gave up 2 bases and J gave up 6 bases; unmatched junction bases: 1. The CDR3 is CASSEWDRDEKLFF. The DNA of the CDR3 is TGTGCCAGCAGTGAATGGGACAGGGATGAAAAACTGTTTTTT.

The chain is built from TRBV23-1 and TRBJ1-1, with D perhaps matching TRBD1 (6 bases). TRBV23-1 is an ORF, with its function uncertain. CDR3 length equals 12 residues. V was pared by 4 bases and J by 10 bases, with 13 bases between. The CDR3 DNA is TGCGCCAGCAGTCGAGGGGGTGGAGGAGCTTTCTTT. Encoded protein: CASSRGGGGAFF.